These 30 T cell receptor beta chains came from one sample sequenced in a study of blood T cell repertoires in COVID-19 (dated by TCRdb to about 2020). Libraries were built with the immunoSEQ multiplex PCR assay. The table was pulled from immuneACCESS by TCRdb, which kept in-frame rearrangements only. Such tables lose some clones; where checked, under half of the loss comes from unresolved V genes, and the rest has no known cause. The sample table shows 200,000 or so clones, and 75% to 90% are seen once. Jointly, the top ten make up 3.5% of the sample. Sequences were obtained from PBMCs or T cells enriched from blood (not recorded which). Receptors were obtained from a young woman in a cohort exposed to, infected with or recovered from COVID-19 (not recorded which).

J is TRBJ1-1 and V is TRBV19; possible D gene TRBD1, 5 bases. The germline CDR1 and CDR2 sequences are LNHDA and SQIVND (reference sequence). This CDR3 has 20 residues. The V end was cut by 4 bases, the J end by 0 bases, with 27 bases between. Written as DNA, the CDR3 is TGTGCCAGTAGTAACCGGGACTCTTACAGTGTAACCGGAATGAACACTGAAGCTTTCTTT. This gives the protein CASSNRDSYSVTGMNTEAFF.

The DNA of the CDR3 is TGTGCCAGCAGCTACTCGGGGGGGGCTGAAAAACTGTTTTTT. This sequence encodes CASSYSGGAEKLFF. The J gene is TRBJ1-4, the V gene TRBV28; tentative D call: TRBD1 (6 bases). Germline loops: CDR1 MDHEN, CDR2 SYDVKM. The V end was cut by 6 bases, the J end by 7 bases, with 15 bases between. This CDR3 has 14 residues.

The CDR3 DNA follows: TGTGCCTGGGCCCCGGGACTAGCGGGATCAGATACGCAGTATTTT. Translated, it gives CAWAPGLAGSDTQYF. This chain connects TRBV30 to TRBJ2-3, with 13 bases identical to TRBD2. Trimming cost V 5 bases and J 4 bases; bases outside gene matches: 6. Germline V gene sequence: CDR1 GTSNPN, CDR2 SVGIG (reference sequence). The CDR3 is 15 amino acids.

This chain links TRBV27 with TRBJ2-7; 7 positions agree with TRBD1. Germline CDR1 MNHEY, CDR2 SMNVEV (reference sequence). This CDR3 comprises 15 residues. The ends lost 3 bases at V and 1 base at J; junction bases unmatched: 6. CDR3 region: CASSFSGQVSYEQYF. In DNA form, the CDR3 reads TGTGCCAGCAGTTTCTCAGGACAGGTATCCTACGAGCAGTACTTC.

In DNA, the CDR3 is TGCGCCAGCAGCTTCGTGGGGCTTATCGGAACAAACACTGAAGCTTTCTTT. Residues: CASSFVGLIGTNTEAFF. The rearrangement links TRBV5-1 to TRBJ1-1, with D maybe TRBD1 (5 bases). Trimming shortened V by 2 bases and J by 2 bases, and 19 bases separated the two germline ends. This CDR3 spans 17 amino acids. The germline CDR1 and CDR2 sequences are SGHRS and YFSETQ. The variable domain in full, with the rest retrieved from reference TRBV5-1 and TRBJ1-1, is KAGVTQTPRYLIKTRGQQVTLSCSPISGHRSVSWYQQTPGQGLQFLFEYFSETQRNKGNFPGRFSGRQFSNSRSEMNVSTLELGDSALYLCASSFVGLIGTNTEAFFGQGTRLTVV.

The CDR3 spells CASSLTSGNNEQFF. The CDR3 nucleotides are TGTGCCAGCAGCTTAACTAGCGGGAACAATGAGCAGTTCTTC. V and J are TRBV7-3 and TRBJ2-1; 8 positions agree with TRBD2. With V trimmed by 0 bases and J by 5 bases, 0 bases remained unmatched. The CDR3 has 14 amino acids. Germline values: CDR1 SGHTA, CDR2 FQGTGA.

This chain's CDR3 is CASRVGQGTMNTEAFF. Here the CDR3 DNA reads TGTGCCAGTCGGGTCGGACAGGGGACCATGAACACTGAAGCTTTCTTT. The chain joins TRBV19 to TRBJ1-1, with TRBD1 matching 9 bases. Germline CDR1 is LNHDA and CDR2 is SQIVND (reference sequence). The CDR3 runs to 16 residues. Unmatched junction bases numbered 10, after V lost 8 bases and J lost 0 bases.

In this sample, this clone turned up once. J is TRBJ2-3 and V is TRBV4-1, with unresolved D. The CDR3 has 22 residues. V was clipped by 1 base and J by 0 bases, with 29 bases between them. The V gene's germline CDR1 is MGHRA and CDR2 YSYEKL. CDR3 amino acids: CASSQGGDHKRGLPASTDTQYF. CDR3 DNA sequence: TGCGCCAGCAGCCAAGGAGGAGACCATAAAAGAGGTCTCCCAGCTAGCACAGATACGCAGTATTTT.

The J gene is TRBJ1-3, the V gene TRBV24-1, with 7 bases fitting TRBD1. Trimming at V came to 4 bases and at J to 8 bases, leaving 10 bases not matched to a gene. Germline V lookup: CDR1 KGHDR, CDR2 SFDVKD. The CDR3 contains 15 residues. CDR3 amino acids: CATSDSGTGADTIYF. Here the CDR3 DNA reads TGTGCCACCAGTGACTCCGGAACAGGGGCGGACACCATATATTTT.

The genes are TRBV18 and TRBJ1-1; D might be TRBD1 (5 bases). The CDR3 spans 13 residues. Trimming removed 6 bases from V and 1 base from J, with 9 bases in between. Per the germline V gene, CDR1 is KGHSH and CDR2 is LQKENI. This CDR3 is CASSTTENTEAFF. CDR3 sequence (DNA): TGTGCCAGCTCCACGACAGAGAACACTGAAGCTTTCTTT.

The chain couples TRBV14 to TRBJ1-2, with a tentative D call TRBD1 (6 bases). The CDR3 extends over 16 amino acids. Germline V gives CDR1 SGHDN, CDR2 FVKESK. Trimming shortened V by 5 bases and J by 7 bases, and 23 bases separated the two germline ends. The CDR3 reads CASSALQGRLGSGYTF. The CDR3 coding sequence is TGTGCCAGCAGCGCCCTACAGGGAAGACTCGGCAGTGGCTACACCTTC.

The chain has TRBV19 and TRBJ1-1, with a weak D call TRBD1 (5 bases). V dropped 1 base and J dropped 5 bases, with 14 bases sitting between them. The CDR3 loop spans 15 amino acids. Germline V lookup: CDR1 LNHDA, CDR2 SQIVND (reference sequence). The CDR3 region has the DNA TGTGCCAGTAGTATAGGAGGCAGGGAAGGAACTGAAGCTTTCTTT. Translated, it gives CASSIGGREGTEAFF.

The sample holds one count of this clone. The chain couples TRBV6-4 to TRBJ2-1; the match to TRBD2 covers 8 bases. Losses at the gene ends were 3 bases for V and 0 bases for J; bases not matched to a gene: 4. The CDR3 runs 16 residues. Germline lookup yields CDR1 MRHNA and CDR2 SNTAGT. The CDR3 DNA sequence: TGTGCCAGCAGTGAAACCGGGACTAGCTCCTACAATGAGCAGTTCTTC. Translated, it gives CASSETGTSSYNEQFF.

J is TRBJ2-2 and V is TRBV7-3; perhaps TRBD2 as D (6 bases). CDR1 and CDR2 (germline): SGHTA, FQGTGA. Trimming took 2 bases from V and 4 from J, leaving 14 bases between them. This CDR3 spans 16 amino acids. The CDR3 DNA reads TGTGCCAGCAGCTTATTGGGAGGCTCGGGCACCGGGGAGCTGTTTTTT. Amino acids: CASSLLGGSGTGELFF.

The CDR3 DNA sequence: TGTGCCAGCAGTGAGAGGACTAGCGGGAGCAATGAGCAGTTCTTC. Its translation is CASSERTSGSNEQFF. The V call is TRBV2, the J call TRBJ2-1; 13 bases map to TRBD2. There are 15 residues in the CDR3. CDR1 is SNHLY, CDR2 FYNNEI, per germline. With V trimmed by 3 bases and J by 6 bases, 2 bases remained unmatched.

The chain uses TRBV18 and TRBJ2-7, with TRBD1 as a possible D gene (6 bases). The V end was cut by 2 bases, the J end by 4 bases, with 15 bases between. CDR1 and CDR2 from the germline V gene are KGHSH and LQKENI. The CDR3 is made up of 15 amino acids. DNA for the CDR3: TGTGCCAGCTCACCAAGTTACAGGGTTGGTTACGAGCAGTACTTC. Protein sequence: CASSPSYRVGYEQYF.

CDR3 in DNA: TGTGCCAGCGGGCCTAGGCGGTCTAGCGGGAAGGAGACCCAGTACTTC. It specifies CASGPRRSSGKETQYF. The chain carries TRBV2 and TRBJ2-5, with TRBD2 matching 9 bases. The junction had 15 bases not matched to a gene; V was cut back by 8 bases and J by 5 bases. CDR3 length: 16 residues. Germline CDR1 SNHLY, CDR2 FYNNEI.

This chain links TRBV10-1 with TRBJ1-6; D is uncertain. Germline V gives CDR1 WNHNN, CDR2 SYGVQD (reference sequence). V lost 5 bases and J lost 7, with 9 bases in between. There are 13 residues in the CDR3. In DNA form, the CDR3 reads TGCGCCAGCAGTCGAGAGGAAAATTCACCCCTCCACTTT. Amino acids: CASSREENSPLHF.

The chain joins TRBV6-5 to TRBJ1-6, with 9 nucleotides matching TRBD1. Germline CDR1 and CDR2: MNHEY and SVGAGI. The ends lost 2 bases at V and 9 bases at J; junction bases unmatched: 2. The CDR3 is made up of 14 amino acids. The CDR3 DNA reads TGTGCCAGCAGTTACGGGGACAGGGTTTCACCCCTCCACTTT. Translation gives CASSYGDRVSPLHF.

The chain combines TRBV5-4 with TRBJ1-1; possibly TRBD1 for D (6 bases). CDR3 length: 14 amino acids. The ends were cut back, 2 bases at V and 1 base at J, with 9 bases in the middle. CDR1 SGHNT and CDR2 YYREEE come from the germline V gene (reference sequence). DNA for the CDR3: TGTGCCAGCAGCTTTACAGGGAGGAACACTGAAGCTTTCTTT. It is translated as CASSFTGRNTEAFF.

The gene calls are TRBV2 and TRBJ1-1; D unresolved. V dropped 3 bases and J dropped 3 bases, with 8 bases sitting between them. This CDR3 is built from 13 residues. The V gene's germline CDR1 is SNHLY and CDR2 FYNNEI. In DNA, the CDR3 is TGTGCCAGCAGTGAGAGGTGGGACACTGAAGCTTTCTTT. Encoded protein: CASSERWDTEAFF.

CDR3 residues: CATDGTGANYGYTF. The CDR3, as DNA: TGTGCCACCGACGGGACTGGGGCTAACTATGGCTACACCTTC. The chain is built from TRBV10-3 and TRBJ1-2; D possibly corresponds to TRBD1 (5 bases). CDR1 and CDR2 from the germline V gene are ENHRY and SYGVKD. This CDR3 comprises 14 residues. Trimming took 10 bases from V and 0 from J, leaving 15 bases between them.

The CDR3 spells CASREQGSRSPLHF. CDR3 sequence (DNA): TGTGCCAGCAGGGAACAGGGCTCTAGGTCACCCCTCCACTTT. The chain recombines TRBV5-4 with TRBJ1-6; a possible D gene is TRBD1 (6 bases). Trimming stripped 5 bases from V and 10 bases from J, with 16 bases between. The CDR3 consists of 14 residues. From germline, CDR1 is SGHNT and CDR2 YYREEE (reference sequence).

This clone was seen only a few times. The genes are TRBV6-5 and TRBJ2-5, with 12 bases fitting TRBD2. The CDR3 extends over 14 amino acids. Germline CDR1 MNHEY, CDR2 SVGAGI. The trim removed 4 bases at V and 4 bases at J, leaving 1 base unmatched. CDR3 protein: CASSLTSGRETQYF. CDR3 DNA: TGTGCCAGCAGTTTGACTAGCGGGAGAGAGACCCAGTACTTC.

The chain joins TRBV27 to TRBJ2-5, with D perhaps TRBD1 (6 bases). Trimming removed 5 bases from V and 4 bases from J, with 11 bases in between. Per germline, CDR1 MNHEY and CDR2 SMNVEV (reference sequence). The CDR3 sequence is 13 residues long. This CDR3 reads CASSGLRGETQYF. Written as DNA, the CDR3 is TGTGCCAGCAGTGGTCTCAGGGGAGAGACCCAGTACTTC.

The genes are TRBV20-1 and TRBJ2-7, with TRBD1 matching over 7 bases. CDR1 and CDR2 from the germline V gene are DFQATT and SNEGSKA (reference sequence). The CDR3 sequence is 11 residues long. The V gene end was trimmed by 3 bases and the J gene end by 6 bases; junction bases not matched to a gene: 2. DNA of the CDR3: TGCAGTGCTAGTGACAGGGCCGAGCAGTACTTC. It translates to CSASDRAEQYF.

The chain has TRBV11-3 and TRBJ1-6; 9 bases align to TRBD1. V lost 5 bases and J lost 10; bases outside the gene matches: 9. CDR3 length: 15 amino acids. Germline V gene lookup returns CDR1 SGHNT and CDR2 YENEEA. CDR3 bases: TGTGCCAGCAGCACCGGACAGGGGAAGGAATCACCCCTCCACTTT. It yields the protein CASSTGQGKESPLHF.

This chain uses TRBV6-4 with TRBJ2-1, with 8 bases lining up with TRBD2. The V gene end was trimmed by 7 bases and the J gene end by 10 bases; junction bases not matched to a gene: 15. The CDR3 sequence is 15 residues long. The germline V gene has CDR1 MRHNA and CDR2 SNTAGT. The CDR3 is CASTADPGTSSEQFF. CDR3 DNA: TGTGCCAGCACAGCAGACCCCGGGACTAGTTCAGAGCAGTTCTTC.

V is TRBV27 and J is TRBJ2-3, with 14 bases identical to TRBD2. Germline values: CDR1 MNHEY, CDR2 SMNVEV (reference sequence). The CDR3 totals 15 residues. J lost 8 bases, V lost 3 bases, and 4 bases had no gene match. The CDR3 sequence is CASSLTSGGARTQYF. CDR3 DNA sequence: TGTGCCAGCAGTTTGACTAGCGGGGGGGCCCGTACGCAGTATTTT.

V gene TRBV5-1 combines with J gene TRBJ2-2; 11 nucleotides align to TRBD2. Trimming took 5 bases from V and 5 from J; bases not matched to a gene: 14. The germline gives CDR1 SGHRS, CDR2 YFSETQ. CDR3 length: 18 amino acids. The CDR3 is CASSRQLAGVGSTGELFF. The DNA of the CDR3 is TGCGCCAGCAGTAGACAACTAGCGGGAGTAGGGAGTACCGGGGAGCTGTTTTTT.